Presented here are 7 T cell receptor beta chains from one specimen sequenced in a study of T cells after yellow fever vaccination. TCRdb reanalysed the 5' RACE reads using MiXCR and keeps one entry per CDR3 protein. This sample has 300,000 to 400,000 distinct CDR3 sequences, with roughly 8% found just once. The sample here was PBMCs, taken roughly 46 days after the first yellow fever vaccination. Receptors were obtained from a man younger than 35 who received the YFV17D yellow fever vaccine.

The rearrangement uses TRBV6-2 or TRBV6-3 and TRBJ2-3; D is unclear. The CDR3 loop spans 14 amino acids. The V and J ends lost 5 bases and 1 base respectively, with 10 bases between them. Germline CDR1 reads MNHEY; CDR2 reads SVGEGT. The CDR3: CASSVRPGTDTQYF. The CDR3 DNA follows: TGTGCCAGCAGTGTCAGGCCCGGCACAGATACGCAGTATTTT.

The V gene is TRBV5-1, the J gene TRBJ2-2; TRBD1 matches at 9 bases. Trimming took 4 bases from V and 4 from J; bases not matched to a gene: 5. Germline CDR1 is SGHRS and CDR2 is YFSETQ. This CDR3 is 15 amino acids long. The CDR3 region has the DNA TGCGCCAGCAGCCCGGACAGGGGTATCACCGGGGAGCTGTTTTTT. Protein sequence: CASSPDRGITGELFF.

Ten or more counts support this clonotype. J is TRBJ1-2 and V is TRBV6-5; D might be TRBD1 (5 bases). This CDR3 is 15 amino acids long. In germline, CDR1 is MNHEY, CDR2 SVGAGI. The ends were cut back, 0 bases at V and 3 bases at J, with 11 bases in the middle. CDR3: CASSYSQGVDYGYTF. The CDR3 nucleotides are TGTGCCAGCAGTTACTCTCAGGGAGTTGACTATGGCTACACCTTC.

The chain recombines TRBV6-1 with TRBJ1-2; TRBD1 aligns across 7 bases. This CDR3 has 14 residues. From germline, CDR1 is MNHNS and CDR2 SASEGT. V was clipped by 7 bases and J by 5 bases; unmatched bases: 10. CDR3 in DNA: TGTGCCAGCACCCTACGGACAGGTTCTTATGGCTACACCTTC. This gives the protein CASTLRTGSYGYTF.

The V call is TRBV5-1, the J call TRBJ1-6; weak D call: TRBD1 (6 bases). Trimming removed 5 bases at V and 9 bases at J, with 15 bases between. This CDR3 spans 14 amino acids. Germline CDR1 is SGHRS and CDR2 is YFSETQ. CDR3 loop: CASRTNQGSSPLHF. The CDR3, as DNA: TGCGCCAGCAGAACGAACCAGGGGAGTTCACCCCTCCACTTT. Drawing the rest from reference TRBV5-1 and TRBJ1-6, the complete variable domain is KAGVTQTPRYLIKTRGQQVTLSCSPISGHRSVSWYQQTPGQGLQFLFEYFSETQRNKGNFPGRFSGRQFSNSRSEMNVSTLELGDSALYLCASRTNQGSSPLHFGNGTRLTVT.

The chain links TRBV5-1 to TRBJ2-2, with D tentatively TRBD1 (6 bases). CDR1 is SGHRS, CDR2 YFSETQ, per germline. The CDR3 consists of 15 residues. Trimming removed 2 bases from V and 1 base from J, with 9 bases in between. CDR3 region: CASSFVGGNTGELFF. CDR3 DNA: TGCGCCAGCAGCTTTGTAGGGGGGAACACCGGGGAGCTGTTTTTT.

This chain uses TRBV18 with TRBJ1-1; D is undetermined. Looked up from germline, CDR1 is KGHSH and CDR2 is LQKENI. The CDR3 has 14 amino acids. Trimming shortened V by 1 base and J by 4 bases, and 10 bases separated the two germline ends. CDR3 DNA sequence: TGTGCCAGCTCACCACGATATGTGGGCACTGAAGCTTTCTTT. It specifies CASSPRYVGTEAFF.